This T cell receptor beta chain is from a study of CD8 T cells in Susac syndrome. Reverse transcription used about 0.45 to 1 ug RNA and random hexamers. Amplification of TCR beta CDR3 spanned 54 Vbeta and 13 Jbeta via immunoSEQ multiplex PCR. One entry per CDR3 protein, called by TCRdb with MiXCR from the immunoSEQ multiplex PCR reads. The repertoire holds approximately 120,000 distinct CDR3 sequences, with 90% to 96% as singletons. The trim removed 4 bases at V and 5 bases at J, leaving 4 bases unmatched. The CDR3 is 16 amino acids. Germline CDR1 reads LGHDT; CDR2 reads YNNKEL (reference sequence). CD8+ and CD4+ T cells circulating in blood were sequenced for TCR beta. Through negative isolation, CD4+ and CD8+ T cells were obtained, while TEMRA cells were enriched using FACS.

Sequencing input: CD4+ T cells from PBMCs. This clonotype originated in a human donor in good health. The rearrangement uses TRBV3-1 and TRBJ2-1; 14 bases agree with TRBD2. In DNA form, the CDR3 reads TGTGCCAGCAGCCTTGGGACTAGCGGGAGCAACAATGAGCAGTTCTTC. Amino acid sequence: CASSLGTSGSNNEQFF.